These 23 T cell receptor beta chains originate from one sample sequenced in a study of patients and donors after allogeneic stem cell transplantation. TCRdb reprocessed the RT-PCR reads with MiXCR, giving one entry per CDR3 protein. The table records about 960,000 distinct CDR3 sequences, roughly 18% of them present only once. Sequencing input: blood, either unsorted or a sorted T cell fraction (not recorded which). The receptor set was obtained from a human donor who was either an allogeneic HSCT recipient or a stem cell or donor lymphocyte infusion donor (not recorded which). It is not recorded whose cells these are; they may come from a transplant donor.

This clonotype was observed a handful of times. The rearrangement joins TRBV7-9 to TRBJ2-3; 9 bases align to TRBD2. The CDR3 is 16 residues long. Trimming removed 5 bases from V and 3 bases from J; junction bases left unmatched: 9. Looked up from germline, CDR1 is SEHNR and CDR2 is FQNEAQ (reference sequence). The CDR3 DNA follows: TGTGCCAGCAGCCGTATGACTAGCGGACCTACAGATACGCAGTATTTT. Translating gives CASSRMTSGPTDTQYF. Full variable domain (rest looked up from reference TRBV7-9 and TRBJ2-3): DTGVSQNPRHKITKRGQNVTFRCDPISEHNRLYWYRQTLGQGPEFLTYFQNEAQLEKSRLLSDRFSAERPKGSFSTLEIQRTEQGDSAMYLCASSRMTSGPTDTQYFGPGTRLTVL.

The chain links TRBV7-2 to TRBJ1-1; 7 nucleotides agree with TRBD1. Germline V gene sequence: CDR1 SGHTA, CDR2 FQGNSA. The V gene end was trimmed by 2 bases and the J gene end by 6 bases; junction bases not matched to a gene: 6. The CDR3 is made up of 14 amino acids. The CDR3 protein is CASSLFQGGAEAFF. CDR3 nucleotides: TGTGCCAGCAGCTTATTCCAGGGGGGGGCTGAAGCTTTCTTT.

This sequence joins TRBV3-1 and TRBJ1-1, with D hard to call. The germline V gene has CDR1 LGHDT and CDR2 YNNKEL (reference sequence). The ends were cut back, 6 bases at V and 1 base at J, with 12 bases in the middle. The length of the CDR3 is 14 residues. CDR3 sequence reads: CASRPDTSNTEAFF. In nucleotides, the CDR3 is TGTGCCAGCAGACCCGACACCTCGAACACTGAAGCTTTCTTT.

This clonotype was counted only a few times. The chain couples TRBV10-3 to TRBJ2-4; D ambiguous. CDR3 length: 12 amino acids. Trimming shortened V by 3 bases and J by 9 bases, and 9 bases separated the two germline ends. The germline gives CDR1 ENHRY, CDR2 SYGVKD. The CDR3 DNA is TGTGCCATCAGTGACGTGGGCACCATTCAGTACTTC. The encoded protein is CAISDVGTIQYF.

This clonotype is medium-sized (0.01 to 0.1%) in the sample. The chain couples TRBV12-3 or TRBV12-4 to TRBJ2-7, with TRBD1 identical over 8 bases. V lost 6 bases to trimming and J lost 2 bases; unmatched junction nucleotides: 3. The CDR3 consists of 13 residues. The CDR3 nucleotides are TGTGCCAGCAGAGACAGGGGAGCCTACGAGCAGTACTTC. It codes for CASRDRGAYEQYF.

The V call is TRBV7-3, the J call TRBJ2-1, with D perhaps TRBD2 (6 bases). V was clipped by 5 bases and J by 8 bases, with 19 bases between them. CDR3 length: 15 amino acids. The germline gives CDR1 SGHTA, CDR2 FQGTGA. CDR3 loop: CASSPSSGHHDEQFF. The CDR3 DNA follows: TGTGCCAGCAGCCCAAGCAGCGGGCACCACGATGAGCAGTTCTTC.

In this sample, this clonotype turned up a few times. The V and J genes are TRBV12-3 or TRBV12-4 and TRBJ1-1, with a possible D match to TRBD1 (6 bases). V gave up 4 bases and J gave up 1 base, with 16 bases separating them. The length of the CDR3 is 16 residues. Here the CDR3 DNA reads TGTGCCAGCAGTTCTCCTTGGACAGCCGCGAACACTGAAGCTTTCTTT. Amino acid sequence: CASSSPWTAANTEAFF.

The chain couples TRBV9 to TRBJ2-5; 9 bases are shared with TRBD1. This CDR3 spans 15 amino acids. CDR1 is SGDLS, CDR2 YYNGEE, per germline. V was pared by 0 bases and J by 5 bases, with 5 bases of the junction left unmatched. Here the CDR3 reads CASSVEDRGTETQYF. In DNA, the CDR3 is TGTGCCAGCAGCGTAGAGGACAGGGGCACGGAGACCCAGTACTTC.

This clonotype was counted only a few times. The rearrangement uses TRBV7-7 and TRBJ2-2; D remains ambiguous. Trimming cost V 6 bases and J 7 bases, with 15 bases left between them. Germline assignment: CDR1 SSHAT and CDR2 FNYEAQ (reference sequence). This CDR3 comprises 14 residues. CDR3: CASSYTRFGGELFF. DNA of the CDR3: TGTGCCAGCAGTTACACACGTTTTGGCGGGGAGCTGTTTTTT.

The chain combines TRBV5-1 with TRBJ1-6; 11 nucleotides line up with TRBD1. Germline V lookup: CDR1 SGHRS, CDR2 YFSETQ. The CDR3 length is 19 residues. The V gene end was trimmed by 1 base and the J gene end by 0 bases; junction bases not matched to a gene: 6. CDR3 in amino acids: CASSLRTGGVSSYNSPLHF. The CDR3 region has the DNA TGCGCCAGCAGCTTGAGGACAGGGGGCGTAAGCTCCTATAATTCACCCCTCCACTTT.

This clonotype was counted a few times. This sequence joins TRBV7-3 and TRBJ2-1; weak D call: TRBD1 (6 bases). V lost 5 bases, J lost 3 bases, and 11 bases lay in between. The CDR3 is 14 amino acids. The germline gives CDR1 SGHTA, CDR2 FQGTGA. CDR3 bases: TGTGCCAGCAGCCGGGCAGGGGACTACAATGAGCAGTTCTTC. This codes for CASSRAGDYNEQFF.

V is TRBV29-1 and J is TRBJ2-5; D is unclear. Germline values: CDR1 SQVTM, CDR2 ANQGSEA. Trimming pared 6 bases from V and 0 bases from J, leaving 11 bases between. The CDR3 contains 13 residues. The DNA for the CDR3 is TGCAGCGTGCAGCCCGTGTACCAAGAGACCCAGTACTTC. This encodes CSVQPVYQETQYF.

This clonotype occurred many times. The chain's CDR3 is CASSLGTGKPSEAFF. For the CDR3, the DNA is TGTGCCAGCAGCTTAGGGACAGGGAAGCCATCTGAAGCTTTCTTT. The chain couples TRBV7-2 to TRBJ1-1, with 8 bases lining up with TRBD1. Germline V CDR1 and CDR2: SGHTA, FQGNSA. The CDR3 spans 15 residues. Trimming cost V 1 base and J 6 bases; bases outside gene matches: 7.

This clonotype has a handful of counts. V is TRBV9 and J is TRBJ2-7, with TRBD1 matching 9 bases. This CDR3 has 16 amino acids. V shed 0 bases and J 0 bases; nucleotides not matched to a gene: 4. Germline assignment: CDR1 SGDLS and CDR2 YYNGEE. CDR3 nucleotide sequence: TGTGCCAGCAGCGTAGATACAGGGGGCCCCTCCTACGAGCAGTACTTC. Protein sequence: CASSVDTGGPSYEQYF.

This clonotype turned up a few times. The CDR3 reads CSARGGGGFNVLTF. CDR3 coding DNA: TGCAGTGCTAGAGGGGGTGGTGGCTTCAACGTCCTGACTTTC. The rearrangement links TRBV20-1 to TRBJ2-6; D unresolved. V was cut by 1 base and J by 9 bases, with 13 bases left in between. Per the germline V gene, CDR1 is DFQATT and CDR2 is SNEGSKA (reference sequence). The CDR3 length is 14 residues.

The CDR3 protein is CATSLTRGSGANVLTF. The DNA of the CDR3 is TGTGCCACCAGTCTCACAAGGGGCTCTGGGGCCAACGTCCTGACTTTC. J is TRBJ2-6 and V is TRBV24-1; a weak D match, TRBD1 (5 bases). V was clipped by 6 bases and J by 0 bases, with 11 bases between them. This CDR3 spans 16 amino acids. Looked up from germline, CDR1 is KGHDR and CDR2 is SFDVKD.

This clonotype was seen a handful of times. V is TRBV6-1 and J is TRBJ1-1; 8 nucleotides align to TRBD1. This CDR3 is 13 amino acids long. CDR1 is MNHNS, CDR2 SASEGT, per germline. The V segment lost 6 bases and the J segment 7 bases; nucleotides outside the gene matches: 7. CDR3 residues: CASRKGQALEAFF. CDR3 nucleotide sequence: TGTGCCAGCAGAAAGGGACAGGCTCTTGAAGCTTTCTTT.

The chain joins TRBV4-3 to TRBJ2-3, with 9 bases lining up with TRBD1. The V segment lost 4 bases and the J segment 2 bases; nucleotides outside the gene matches: 13. The CDR3 runs to 18 residues. Germline lookup yields CDR1 LGHNA and CDR2 YSLEER. In DNA, the CDR3 is TGCGCCAGCAGCCGTCTCGAGGGGACAGGGTCCCTCACAGATACGCAGTATTTT. Protein: CASSRLEGTGSLTDTQYF.

This CDR3 reads CSARADGGSYNEQFF. The CDR3 nucleotides are TGCAGTGCTAGGGCGGACGGGGGCTCCTACAATGAGCAGTTCTTC. This chain joins TRBV20-1 and TRBJ2-1; D perhaps matches TRBD2 (6 bases). Germline CDR1 and CDR2: DFQATT and SNEGSKA (reference sequence). There are 15 residues in the CDR3. V shed 3 bases and J shed 0 bases, with 12 bases lying between them.

This sequence joins TRBV20-1 and TRBJ2-7; TRBD2 matches at 10 bases. CDR3 size: 15 residues. J gave up 3 bases and V 0 bases, and 5 bases lay outside the gene matches. Germline CDR1 reads DFQATT; CDR2 reads SNEGSKA (reference sequence). The CDR3 DNA is TGCAGTGCTAGAGACCCTAGCGGGAGTTACTACGAGCAGTACTTC. It yields the protein CSARDPSGSYYEQYF.

The chain carries TRBV4-2 and TRBJ2-1, with D perhaps matching TRBD2 (6 bases). The CDR3 runs 18 residues. Germline values: CDR1 LGHNA, CDR2 YNFKEQ. Trimming left V 0 bases short and J 2 bases short, with 17 bases between. Written as DNA, the CDR3 is TGTGCCAGCAGCCAAGATCCCATTAGGGGCGGGACCTACAATGAGCAGTTCTTC. Translated, it gives CASSQDPIRGGTYNEQFF.

This clonotype has a handful of counts. Sequence at one end of the junction differs from germline and may be a read error. The chain combines TRBV4-2 with TRBJ2-1; D perhaps matches TRBD1 (5 bases). The CDR3 contains 13 residues. CDR1 and CDR2 (germline): LGHNA, YNFKEQ. This CDR3 reads CASSQDVWGSRVF. In DNA form, the CDR3 reads TGTGCCAGCAGCCAAGACGTGTGGGGCAGTCGGGTCTTC.

The chain couples TRBV12-3 or TRBV12-4 to TRBJ2-5, with TRBD1 matching 7 bases. V was clipped by 5 bases and J by 4 bases; unmatched bases: 10. The CDR3 covers 15 residues. CDR3 sequence reads: CASSITDRVGETQYF. Here the CDR3 DNA reads TGTGCCAGCAGTATAACAGACAGGGTGGGAGAGACCCAGTACTTC.